This T cell receptor (beta chain) derives from a study of T cells expressing NK-cell markers (dated by TCRdb to 2019 to 2021). Regarding the complete study: TCR beta-chain repertoires were profiled in sorted CD3+CD56+NKG2C+, CD3+CD56+NKG2C- and CD3+CD56-NKG2C+ T-cell subsets from several donors. Among the eight sequenced donors, only one was HCMV-seronegative, while the other seven were HCMV-seropositive. Randomly selected healthy volunteers, three men and five women, were used as the eight sequenced donors. Libraries were sequenced as 2 x 150 bp reads on Illumina HiSeq 2000/2500, MiSeq or NextSeq.

HCMV-specific IgG was detected in serum with a commercial ELISA kit to determine HCMV serostatus. Ficoll density gradient centrifugation was used to isolate peripheral blood mononuclear cells from blood. A note on this clonotype: Its antigen is still unknown.

Findings and caveats that apply to the study as a whole: Those dominant clonotypes were again the most abundant among CD3+CD56-NKG2C+ cells in several donors, at about 28.3-60.1%. Whether the expanded NKG2C-expressing T cell clones were specific for HCMV antigens remained unclear. In over 5 donors, the dominant CD3+CD56+NKG2C+ clonotypes were among the top 10 CD8+ clonotypes and accounted for about 1.0-7.5% of CD8+ T cells.

The sequencer listed for this sample is Illumina HiSeq 2000. 5'RACE template switching, by which a universal primer site and unique molecular identifiers were added, was used to make TCR beta cDNA libraries. cDNA synthesis was primed from the TCR beta constant segment and was followed by two successive PCR amplification steps. In the original analysis: MIGEC handled demultiplexing of the reads and grouping by UMI, while MiTCR was used to assemble and quantify clonotypes. To exclude erroneous sequences, any TCR cDNA sequence not supported by at least two reads was discarded. Downstream repertoire analysis used the tcR package, and clonotypes were matched across fractions by CDR3 nucleotide sequence plus V segment. VDJmatch was used to annotate antigen specificity against VDJdb, with one amino acid substitution in CDR3 allowed. Following TCRdb reprocessing, every CDR3 protein sequence forms one entry, and DNA is not provided. For this entry, the V and J calls and clone size follow TCRdb and not the study's own pipeline. The table for this sample lists approximately 440,000 distinct CDR3 sequences. The ten biggest clones cover around 1.4% of the sample.

Its CDR3 holds 16 amino acids, cysteine through phenylalanine. Only the protein is on record. The germline V gene encodes CDR1 SQVTM and CDR2 ANQGSEA. Specimen: blood T cells: a sorted CD56 or NKG2C T cell subset, CD4+ or CD8+ T cells, or bulk PBMC T cells (not recorded which). This chain joins TRBV29-1 to TRBJ2-3; TCRdb's D gene call, TRBD2, goes unchecked for lack of DNA. This receptor was obtained from a woman between 50 and 59 years old in good health. Donor details come from another sample of the same person, matched by shared clones. The CDR3 region reads CSVETGTSGITDTQYF.